The present entry profiles one T cell receptor beta chain with its context. V shed 8 bases and J 8 bases; nucleotides not matched to a gene: 8. CDR1 SQVTM and CDR2 ANQGSEA come from the germline V gene. The CDR3 totals 12 residues. This sample was included in a study of blood T cell repertoires in COVID-19. Assay used: immunoSEQ multiplex PCR; TCRdb lists only in-frame clones, some missing. The top ten clones hold 2.9% of a sample with about 88,000 clones, 88% of them seen once. The chain is built from TRBV29-1 and TRBJ1-2; 10 bases line up with TRBD1. Sequenced: peripheral blood. This receptor was identified in a woman older than 75 with acute or convalescent COVID-19. This CDR3 is CSIKGQGSGYTF. The CDR3 DNA reads TGCAGCATAAAGGGACAGGGGAGCGGCTACACCTTC.